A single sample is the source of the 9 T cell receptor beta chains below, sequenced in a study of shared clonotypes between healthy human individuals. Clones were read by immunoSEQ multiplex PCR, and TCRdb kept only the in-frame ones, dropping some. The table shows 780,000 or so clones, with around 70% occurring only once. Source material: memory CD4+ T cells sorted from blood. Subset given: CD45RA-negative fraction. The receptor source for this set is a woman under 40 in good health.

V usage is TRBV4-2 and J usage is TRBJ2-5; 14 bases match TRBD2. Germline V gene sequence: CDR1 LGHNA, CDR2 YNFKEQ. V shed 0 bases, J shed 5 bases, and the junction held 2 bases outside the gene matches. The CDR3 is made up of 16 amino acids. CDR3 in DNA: TGTGCCAGCAGCCAAGATGGGACTAGCGGGAGTGAGACCCAGTACTTC. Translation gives CASSQDGTSGSETQYF.

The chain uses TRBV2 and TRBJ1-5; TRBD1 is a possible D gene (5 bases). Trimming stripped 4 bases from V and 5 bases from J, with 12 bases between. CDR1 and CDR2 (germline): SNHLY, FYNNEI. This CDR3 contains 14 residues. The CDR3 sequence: CASSVGGAHQPQHF. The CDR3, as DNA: TGTGCCAGCAGTGTCGGGGGTGCCCATCAGCCCCAGCATTTT.

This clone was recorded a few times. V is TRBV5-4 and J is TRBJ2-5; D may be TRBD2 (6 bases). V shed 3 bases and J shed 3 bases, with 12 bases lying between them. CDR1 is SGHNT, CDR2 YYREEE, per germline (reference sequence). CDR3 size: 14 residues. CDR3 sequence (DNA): TGTGCCAGCAGCTCCTCCGGGAGAGAAGAGACCCAGTACTTC. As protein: CASSSSGREETQYF.

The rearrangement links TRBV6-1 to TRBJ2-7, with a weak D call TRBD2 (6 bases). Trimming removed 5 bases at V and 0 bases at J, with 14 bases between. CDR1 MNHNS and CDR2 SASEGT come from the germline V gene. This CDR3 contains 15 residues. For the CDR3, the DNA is TGTGCCAGCAGTTCCAGACACGGGAGCTCCTACGAGCAGTACTTC. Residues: CASSSRHGSSYEQYF.

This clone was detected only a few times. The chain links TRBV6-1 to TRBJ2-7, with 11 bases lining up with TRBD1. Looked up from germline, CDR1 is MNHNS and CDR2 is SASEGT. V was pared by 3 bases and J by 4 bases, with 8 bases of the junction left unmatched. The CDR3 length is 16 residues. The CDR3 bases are TGTGCCAGCAGTGATGGGACAGGGGGGGAGGATTACGAGCAGTACTTC. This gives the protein CASSDGTGGEDYEQYF.

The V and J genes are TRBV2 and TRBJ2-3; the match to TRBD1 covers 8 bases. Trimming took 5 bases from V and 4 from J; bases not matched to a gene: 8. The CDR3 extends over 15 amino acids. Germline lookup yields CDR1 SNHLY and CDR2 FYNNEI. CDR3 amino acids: CASSPRDRLPDTQYF. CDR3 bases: TGTGCCAGCAGTCCCCGGGACAGGCTTCCAGATACGCAGTATTTT.

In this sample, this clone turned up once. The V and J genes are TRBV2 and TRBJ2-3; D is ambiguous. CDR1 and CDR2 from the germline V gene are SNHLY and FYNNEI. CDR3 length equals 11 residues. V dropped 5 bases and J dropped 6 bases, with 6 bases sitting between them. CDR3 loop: CASSTWDTQYF. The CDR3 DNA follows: TGTGCCAGCAGTACGTGGGATACGCAGTATTTT.

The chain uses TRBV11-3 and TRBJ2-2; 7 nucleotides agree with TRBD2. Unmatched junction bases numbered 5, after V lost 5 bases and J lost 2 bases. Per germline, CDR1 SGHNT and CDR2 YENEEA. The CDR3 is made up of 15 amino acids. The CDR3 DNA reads TGTGCCAGCAGCACAGCGGGGCCAAACACCGGGGAGCTGTTTTTT. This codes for CASSTAGPNTGELFF. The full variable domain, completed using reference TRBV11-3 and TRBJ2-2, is EAGVVQSPRYKIIEKKQPVAFWCNPISGHNTLYWYLQNLGQGPELLIRYENEEAVDDSQLPKDRFSAERLKGVDSTLKIQPAELGDSAVYLCASSTAGPNTGELFFGEGSRLTVL.

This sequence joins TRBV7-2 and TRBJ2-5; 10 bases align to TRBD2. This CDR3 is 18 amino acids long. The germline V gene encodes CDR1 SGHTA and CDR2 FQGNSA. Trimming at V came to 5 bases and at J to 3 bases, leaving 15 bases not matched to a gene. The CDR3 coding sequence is TGTGCCAGCAGCCCATCCCGAAGGGTCCTAGCGGGAGAAGAGACCCAGTACTTC. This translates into CASSPSRRVLAGEETQYF.